This is a list of T cell receptor beta chains from one sample in a study of OX40 agonist ivuxolimab in advanced cancers. Sequenced by immunoSEQ multiplex PCR; TCRdb stores in-frame clones only, minus some. The sample includes some 71,000 clones, roughly 83% seen only once; the top ten take approximately 7.9%. The source material was CD4+ or CD8+ T cells sorted from blood, sampled in a trial of the OX40 agonist ivuxolimab. These receptors all come from an adult with an advanced solid tumor such as melanoma, head and neck, liver or kidney cancer. Each CDR3 is given with its conserved first and last residue. The D gene is left open where the match is weak. Some rows mark clone size as missing; the rest say once, few, many or name a class of expanded clone.

len,d_gene,j_gene,v_gene,abundance,CDR3nt,CDR3aa
13,NA,TRBJ2-5,TRBV6-5,few,TGTGCCAGCAGTTCCCGGACCCAAGAGACCCAGTACTTC,CASSSRTQETQYF
14,TRBD1,TRBJ1-5,TRBV6-5,NA,TGTGCCAGCAGCCTTACAGGGGCCGGACAGCCCCAGCATTTT,CASSLTGAGQPQHF
15,NA,TRBJ2-2,TRBV5-1,NA,TGCGCCAGCACCATTATGTCAACGAACACCGGGGAGCTGTTTTTT,CASTIMSTNTGELFF
16,TRBD2,TRBJ2-1,TRBV4-2,NA,TGTGCCAGCAGCCACCGGGGCGGGAGGGCCGGTGATGAGCAGTTCTTC,CASSHRGGRAGDEQFF
15,NA,TRBJ1-3,TRBV7-6,NA,TGTGCCAGCAGCTTAGAGTCCTCCCCTGGAAACACCATATATTTT,CASSLESSPGNTIYF
12,NA,TRBJ2-7,TRBV5-1,NA,TGCGCCAGCAGCTTGCTGGGGCAGGGGCAGTACTTC,CASSLLGQGQYF
14,NA,TRBJ2-3,TRBV18,NA,TGTGCCAGCTCACCCCTAGAAACCGCAGATACGCAGTATTTT,CASSPLETADTQYF
14,TRBD1,TRBJ2-1,TRBV29-1,few,TGCAGCGGGACCGGGACAGGGGGCTTCAATGAGCAGTTCTTC,CSGTGTGGFNEQFF
14,NA,TRBJ1-2,TRBV6-5,NA,TGTGCCAGCAGTCCGCAGGGAGGCAATGATGGCTACACCTTC,CASSPQGGNDGYTF
11,NA,TRBJ2-1,TRBV19,NA,TGTGCCAGTAGTAAGAGGGATGAGCAGTTCTTC,CASSKRDEQFF
12,NA,TRBJ1-2,TRBV19,NA,TGTGCCAGTAGTATAGGAATTGGTGGCTACACCTTC,CASSIGIGGYTF
14,TRBD1,TRBJ2-7,TRBV6-5,NA,TGTGCCAGCAGACAGGGACAGGGGATCTACGAGCAGTACTTC,CASRQGQGIYEQYF
14,NA,TRBJ2-1,TRBV4-1,NA,TGCGCCAGCAGCCTACAGGGACGATGGGATGACAAGTTCTTC,CASSLQGRWDDKFF
15,NA,TRBJ2-7,TRBV7-3,NA,TGTGCCAGCAGCTTAGAGCACCAAGGTTGGGGATTAAGGTACTTC,CASSLEHQGWGLRYF
15,TRBD2,TRBJ2-2,TRBV5-1,NA,TGCGCCAGCAGCATTAGCGGGGGGGTCACCGGGGAGCTGTTTTTT,CASSISGGVTGELFF
14,NA,TRBJ2-3,TRBV10-3,NA,TGTGCCATCAGTTACGGGGCTAGCACAGATACGCAGTATTTT,CAISYGASTDTQYF
15,NA,TRBJ2-7,TRBV5-1,NA,TGCGCCAGCAGCTTGGAACCATTAGGGCTCTACGAGCAGTACTTC,CASSLEPLGLYEQYF
11,NA,TRBJ2-1,TRBV10-3,NA,TGTGCCATCAGGGGCTACAATGAGCAGTTCTTC,CAIRGYNEQFF
14,NA,TRBJ1-5,TRBV2,NA,TGTGCCAGCAGTGAATTCCGGGAGGATCAGCCCCAGCATTTT,CASSEFREDQPQHF
16,NA,TRBJ2-1,TRBV21-1,few,TGTGCCAGCAGCAAAGAGGCCCAGGGGGCTTCGACCGAGCAGTTCTTC,CASSKEAQGASTEQFF
13,NA,TRBJ1-2,TRBV27,NA,TGTGCCAGCTCACCCCAGGGGCGACAGGGCTACACCTTC,CASSPQGRQGYTF
12,NA,TRBJ2-1,TRBV19,NA,TGTGCCAGTAGGGTTAAGGGCGATGAGCAGTTCTTC,CASRVKGDEQFF
12,NA,TRBJ2-7,TRBV2,NA,TGTGCCAGCAGACAGGGTCCCTACGAGCAGTACTTC,CASRQGPYEQYF
14,NA,TRBJ2-1,TRBV6-5,few,TGTGCCAGCTCTCTCAGGGCAGGGACAAGTGAGCAGTTCTTC,CASSLRAGTSEQFF
12,NA,TRBJ1-6,TRBV19,NA,TGTGCTTCTAACAGGGAGAATTCACCCCTCCACTTT,CASNRENSPLHF
16,NA,TRBJ1-1,TRBV4-1,NA,TGCGCCAGCAGCCAATTCGGGCTGGTTAGTGGCACTGAAGCTTTCTTT,CASSQFGLVSGTEAFF
14,NA,TRBJ1-1,TRBV19,NA,TGTGCCAGTAGACCGGGGATTATGAACACTGAAGCTTTCTTT,CASRPGIMNTEAFF
12,NA,TRBJ2-7,TRBV28,once,TGTGCCAGCAGTTTAAGGGGCAACGAGCAGTACTTC,CASSLRGNEQYF
17,NA,TRBJ1-1,TRBV19,NA,TGTGCCACTAAGAATGACCAGGGTGGGAGAAGGGTCACTGAAGCTTTCTTT,CATKNDQGGRRVTEAFF
13,NA,TRBJ1-2,TRBV6-1,once,TGTGCCGGCAGTGAAGGGCAGGGCTATGGCTACACCTTC,CAGSEGQGYGYTF
15,NA,TRBJ2-7,TRBV5-1,NA,TGCGCCAGCAGCTTGGCTGCGGGGTACTCCTACGAGCAGTACTTC,CASSLAAGYSYEQYF
10,NA,TRBJ2-3,TRBV29-1,NA,TGCAGCGCTTGGGGACATCGACCGTATTTT,CSAWGHRPYF
14,TRBD1,TRBJ2-5,TRBV11-1,few,TGTGCCAGCAGCTCAGAGACAGGGACAGAGACCCAGTACTTC,CASSSETGTETQYF
12,NA,TRBJ2-2,TRBV27,NA,TGTGCCAGCAGTTTGGGGCTCGGGGAGCTGTTTTTT,CASSLGLGELFF
13,NA,TRBJ1-1,TRBV6-5,NA,TGTGCCAGCAGTGAAGTATCAGGGGCTGAAGCTTTCTTT,CASSEVSGAEAFF
12,NA,TRBJ2-3,TRBV29-1,NA,TGCAGCGACCTCACAGCTTCAGATACGCAGTATTTT,CSDLTASDTQYF
15,TRBD1,TRBJ2-1,TRBV6-6,NA,TGTGCCAGCACCAAACTACTGACAGGGGGGCATGAGCAGTTCTTC,CASTKLLTGGHEQFF
15,TRBD1,TRBJ2-2,TRBV19,NA,TGTGCCAGTATTCGGACAGGGGGGAACACCGGGGAGCTGTTTTTT,CASIRTGGNTGELFF
15,NA,TRBJ1-1,TRBV9,NA,TGTGCCAGCAGCGGGTCCGGGACGGTGAACACTGAAGCTTTCTTT,CASSGSGTVNTEAFF
15,TRBD1,TRBJ1-1,TRBV2,NA,TGTGCCAGCAGTCACGGACAGGGTTTGAACACTGAAGCTTTCTTT,CASSHGQGLNTEAFF
14,TRBD1,TRBJ2-3,TRBV7-8,NA,TGTGCCAGCAGCTCAGGGACAGGAGGAAATACGCAGTATTTT,CASSSGTGGNTQYF
13,NA,TRBJ2-2,TRBV7-9,few,TGTGCCAGCAGCGTACAGGCGGCCGGGGAGCTGTTTTTT,CASSVQAAGELFF
15,NA,TRBJ1-5,TRBV6-6,once,TGTGCCAGCAGTTACGAGGGTCGGGGCAATCAGCCCCAGCATTTT,CASSYEGRGNQPQHF
12,NA,TRBJ1-2,TRBV6-6,NA,TGTGCCAGCAGTTACGACAGCTATGGCTACACCTTC,CASSYDSYGYTF
17,TRBD2,TRBJ2-3,TRBV27,NA,TGTGCCAGCAGTTTACGCGGAAGCGGGAGTCGTCAAGATACGCAGTATTTT,CASSLRGSGSRQDTQYF
15,NA,TRBJ1-1,TRBV11-2,few,TGTGCCAGCAGCTTAGGGGCGGTGTGGAACACTGAAGCTTTCTTT,CASSLGAVWNTEAFF
13,NA,TRBJ2-3,TRBV10-3,NA,TGTGCCATCAGTGAGATAGGGTCAGATACGCAGTATTTT,CAISEIGSDTQYF
13,NA,TRBJ1-2,TRBV6-6,NA,TGTGCCAGCAGTGGAACAGGGTATAGTGGCTACACCTTC,CASSGTGYSGYTF
14,NA,TRBJ1-1,TRBV11-2,NA,TGTGCCAGCAGCTTAGGCAGCTGGAACACTGAAGCTTTCTTT,CASSLGSWNTEAFF
14,NA,TRBJ2-2,TRBV7-3,NA,TGTGCCAGCAGCACCACAGGGTGGGCCGGGGAGCTGTTTTTT,CASSTTGWAGELFF
14,TRBD1,TRBJ2-7,TRBV30,NA,TGTGCCTGGAGTGCCCAGGGACAGCCTTACGAGCAGTACTTC,CAWSAQGQPYEQYF
15,NA,TRBJ2-5,TRBV19,NA,TGTGCCAGTAGTATAAGGCGGACAGTCCAAGAGACCCAGTACTTC,CASSIRRTVQETQYF
16,TRBD1,TRBJ1-6,TRBV12-5,once,TGTGCTAGTGGTTTGGACCGGGACAGGCAAAATTCACCCCTCCACTTT,CASGLDRDRQNSPLHF
16,TRBD2,TRBJ2-3,TRBV11-2,NA,TGTGCCAGCAGCTCCTGGACTAGCGGGAGAGGGAATACGCAGTATTTT,CASSSWTSGRGNTQYF
16,TRBD1,TRBJ1-5,TRBV19,NA,TGTGCCAGTAGTGCCTCGGGGACAGGGGTTCGGCAGCCCCAGCATTTT,CASSASGTGVRQPQHF
15,TRBD1,TRBJ2-1,TRBV11-2,NA,TGTGCCAGCAGCTCATACAGGGGCTCCTACAATGAGCAGTTCTTC,CASSSYRGSYNEQFF